The rows below give T cell receptor beta chains drawn from one sample of a study of blood T cell repertoires in COVID-19. Using immunoSEQ multiplex PCR, the repertoire was profiled, and TCRdb retains in-frame clones only, with some absent. This table holds under 300,000 clones, around 83% found once. Sequenced input: peripheral blood. All receptors come from a woman between 18 and 30 years old with acute or convalescent COVID-19. CDR3s include the opening cysteine and the closing phenylalanine or tryptophan. The D gene is left open where the match is weak. Expanded clones get a size class; other rows say once, few or many, or leave the size out.

CDR3 DNA: TGTGCCAGTAGTATACGCGGGACAGTCACTGAAGCTTTCTTT
CDR3 protein: CASSIRGTVTEAFF
J gene: TRBJ1-1
clone size: -
V gene: TRBV19
D gene: TRBD1
CDR3 length: 14

CDR3 DNA: TGTGCCAGCAGTAAACAGGGGGCGGATGGCTACACCTTC
CDR3 protein: CASSKQGADGYTF
J gene: TRBJ1-2
clone size: few
V gene: TRBV5-4
D gene: TRBD1
CDR3 length: 13

CDR3 DNA: TGCAGTGCTAGTGAGCGGGAGAGCCTCATTCAGTACTTC
CDR3 protein: CSASERESLIQYF
J gene: TRBJ2-4
clone size: once
V gene: TRBV20-1
D gene: TRBD2
CDR3 length: 13

CDR3 DNA: TGTGCCATCAGTGAGTCGTCCCGGGGGACGGGAGGCAATGAGCAGTTCTTC
CDR3 protein: CAISESSRGTGGNEQFF
J gene: TRBJ2-1
clone size: -
V gene: TRBV10-3
D gene: TRBD2
CDR3 length: 17

CDR3 DNA: TGTGCCAGCAGTGCCCGACTAGCGGGGAGCTCCTACAATGAGCAGTTCTTC
CDR3 protein: CASSARLAGSSYNEQFF
J gene: TRBJ2-1
clone size: -
V gene: TRBV28
D gene: TRBD2
CDR3 length: 17

CDR3 DNA: TGTGCCAGCAGCCAAGAGAGGGGGACTAGTCAGTTCTTC
CDR3 protein: CASSQERGTSQFF
J gene: TRBJ2-1
clone size: -
V gene: TRBV14
D gene: TRBD2
CDR3 length: 13

CDR3 DNA: TGTGCCAGCAGTTCACCCGCTGGGGGGGAAGCATTGAGCAATCAGCCCCAGCATTTT
CDR3 protein: CASSSPAGGEALSNQPQHF
J gene: TRBJ1-5
clone size: -
V gene: TRBV28
D gene: -
CDR3 length: 19

CDR3 DNA: TGTGCCAGCTCACCACCTGGGCAGGGGGTAGGGCCCTACGAGCAGTACTTC
CDR3 protein: CASSPPGQGVGPYEQYF
J gene: TRBJ2-7
clone size: -
V gene: TRBV18
D gene: TRBD1
CDR3 length: 17

CDR3 DNA: TGTGCCGCCAGACCCTCCCGATTCGTAGGAGGCACAGATACGCAGTATTTT
CDR3 protein: CAARPSRFVGGTDTQYF
J gene: TRBJ2-3
clone size: -
V gene: TRBV27
D gene: -
CDR3 length: 17

CDR3 DNA: TGCGCCAGCAGCTTCCCGGGGTTGGGAGAAGCTTTCTTT
CDR3 protein: CASSFPGLGEAFF
J gene: TRBJ1-1
clone size: -
V gene: TRBV5-1
D gene: -
CDR3 length: 13

CDR3 DNA: TGTGCCAGCAGCCCCCTGGGAGCCTACGAGCAGTACTTC
CDR3 protein: CASSPLGAYEQYF
J gene: TRBJ2-7
clone size: -
V gene: TRBV4-2
D gene: -
CDR3 length: 13

CDR3 DNA: TGTGCCAGCAGTTACTTGAGGACAGGGGCCTTCTATGGCTACACCTTC
CDR3 protein: CASSYLRTGAFYGYTF
J gene: TRBJ1-2
clone size: -
V gene: TRBV6-2/TRBV6-3
D gene: TRBD1
CDR3 length: 16

CDR3 DNA: TGTGCCAGCAGCCAAGAAAGGCGATGGACTAGCGGGCCTACCAATGAGCAGTTCTTC
CDR3 protein: CASSQERRWTSGPTNEQFF
J gene: TRBJ2-1
clone size: few
V gene: TRBV3-1/TRBV3-2
D gene: TRBD2
CDR3 length: 19

CDR3 DNA: TGCGCCAGCAGCTTGTTCCAGTCCGGGGCCAACGTCCTGACTTTC
CDR3 protein: CASSLFQSGANVLTF
J gene: TRBJ2-6
clone size: -
V gene: TRBV5-1
D gene: -
CDR3 length: 15

CDR3 DNA: TGTGCCAGCAGCTTAGTAGCGTTTGGAAACAATGAGCAGTTCTTC
CDR3 protein: CASSLVAFGNNEQFF
J gene: TRBJ2-1
clone size: -
V gene: TRBV7-9
D gene: -
CDR3 length: 15

CDR3 DNA: TGTGCCAGCAGCATCTACCGACAGTCATTAGCGGAACTCATGTTTAACAATGAGCAGTTCTTC
CDR3 protein: CASSIYRQSLAELMFNNEQFF
J gene: TRBJ2-1
clone size: -
V gene: TRBV21-1
D gene: -
CDR3 length: 21

CDR3 DNA: TGTGCCACCAGCAACCTGAGCTCTGGGGCCAACGTCCTGACTTTC
CDR3 protein: CATSNLSSGANVLTF
J gene: TRBJ2-6
clone size: few
V gene: TRBV15
D gene: -
CDR3 length: 15

CDR3 DNA: TGTGCCAGCAAGACAGGGACTGCAACTAATGAAAAACTGTTTTTT
CDR3 protein: CASKTGTATNEKLFF
J gene: TRBJ1-4
clone size: -
V gene: TRBV28
D gene: TRBD1
CDR3 length: 15

CDR3 DNA: TGTGCCTGGAAGGACTACCTATCCGGGGAGCTGTTTTTT
CDR3 protein: CAWKDYLSGELFF
J gene: TRBJ2-2
clone size: once
V gene: TRBV30
D gene: -
CDR3 length: 13

CDR3 DNA: TGTGCCAGCAGTTACTCGGGGACAGCCGGCGGAAATGAGCAGTTCTTC
CDR3 protein: CASSYSGTAGGNEQFF
J gene: TRBJ2-1
clone size: -
V gene: TRBV6-6
D gene: TRBD1
CDR3 length: 16